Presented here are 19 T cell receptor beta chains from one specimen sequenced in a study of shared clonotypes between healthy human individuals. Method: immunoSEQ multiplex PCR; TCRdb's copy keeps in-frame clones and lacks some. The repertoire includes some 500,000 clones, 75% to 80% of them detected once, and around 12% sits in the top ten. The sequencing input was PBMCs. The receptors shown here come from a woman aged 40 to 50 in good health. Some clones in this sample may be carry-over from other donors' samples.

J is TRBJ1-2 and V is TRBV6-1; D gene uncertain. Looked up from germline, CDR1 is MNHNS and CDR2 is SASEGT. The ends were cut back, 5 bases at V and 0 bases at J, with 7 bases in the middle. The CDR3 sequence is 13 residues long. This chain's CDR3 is CASSRPANYGYTF. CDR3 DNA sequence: TGTGCCAGCAGTCGGCCAGCTAACTATGGCTACACCTTC.

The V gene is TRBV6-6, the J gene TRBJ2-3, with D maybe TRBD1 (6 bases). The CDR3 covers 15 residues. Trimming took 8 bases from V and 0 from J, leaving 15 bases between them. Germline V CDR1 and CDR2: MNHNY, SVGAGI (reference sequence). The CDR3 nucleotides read TGTGCCAGCCAGACGGGGACACTCAGCACAGATACGCAGTATTTT. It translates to CASQTGTLSTDTQYF.

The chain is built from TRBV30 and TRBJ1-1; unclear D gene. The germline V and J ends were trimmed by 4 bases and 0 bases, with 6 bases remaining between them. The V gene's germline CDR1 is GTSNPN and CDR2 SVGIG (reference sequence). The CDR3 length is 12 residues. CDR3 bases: TGTGCCTGGACACCTATGAACACTGAAGCTTTCTTT. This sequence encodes CAWTPMNTEAFF.

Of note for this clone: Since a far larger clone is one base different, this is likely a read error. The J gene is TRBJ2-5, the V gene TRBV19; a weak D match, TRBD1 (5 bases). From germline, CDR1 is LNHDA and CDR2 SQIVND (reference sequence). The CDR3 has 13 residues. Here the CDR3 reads CASMPQGGETQHF. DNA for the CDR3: TGTGCCTCCATGCCTCAGGGTGGCGAGACCCAGCACTTC.

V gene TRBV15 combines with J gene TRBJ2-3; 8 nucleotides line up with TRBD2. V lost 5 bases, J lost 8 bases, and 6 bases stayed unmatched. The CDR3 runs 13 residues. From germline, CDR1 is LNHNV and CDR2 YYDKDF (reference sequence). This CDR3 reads CATSPDLAGTQYF. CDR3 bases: TGTGCCACCAGCCCAGACCTAGCGGGTACGCAGTATTTT.

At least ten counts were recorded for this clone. The CDR3 sequence: CASSFPGTFEQFF. CDR3 DNA sequence: TGCGCCAGCAGCTTCCCCGGGACATTTGAGCAGTTCTTC. The genes are TRBV4-1 and TRBJ2-1, with a weak D call TRBD1 (6 bases). This CDR3 has 13 amino acids. V shed 5 bases and J shed 9 bases, with 14 bases lying between them. Per the germline V gene, CDR1 is MGHRA and CDR2 is YSYEKL.

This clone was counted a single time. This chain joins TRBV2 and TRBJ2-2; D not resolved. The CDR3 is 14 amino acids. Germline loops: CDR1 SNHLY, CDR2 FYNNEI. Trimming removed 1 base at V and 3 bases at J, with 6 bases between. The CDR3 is CASSEGEYTGELFF. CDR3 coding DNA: TGTGCCAGCAGTGAAGGAGAATACACCGGGGAGCTGTTTTTT.

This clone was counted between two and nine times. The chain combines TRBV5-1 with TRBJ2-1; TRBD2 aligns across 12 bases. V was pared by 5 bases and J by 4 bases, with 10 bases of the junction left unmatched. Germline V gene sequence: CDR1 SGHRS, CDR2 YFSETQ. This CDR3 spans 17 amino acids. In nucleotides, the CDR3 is TGCGCCAGCAGTCCCTTTCTAGCGGGAGGGGTTTACAATGAGCAGTTCTTC. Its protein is CASSPFLAGGVYNEQFF.

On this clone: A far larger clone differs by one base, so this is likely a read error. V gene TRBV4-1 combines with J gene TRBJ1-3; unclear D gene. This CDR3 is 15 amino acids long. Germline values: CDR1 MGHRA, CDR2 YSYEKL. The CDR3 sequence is CASSQGPKSGNTTYF. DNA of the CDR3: TGCGCCAGCAGCCAAGGGCCTAAGTCTGGAAACACCACATATTTT.

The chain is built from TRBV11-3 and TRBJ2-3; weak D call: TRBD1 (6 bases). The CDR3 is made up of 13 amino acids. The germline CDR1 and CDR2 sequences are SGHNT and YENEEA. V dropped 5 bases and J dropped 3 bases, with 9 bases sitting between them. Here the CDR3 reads CASSRDRTDTQYF. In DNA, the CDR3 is TGTGCCAGCAGCCGAGACAGGACAGATACGCAGTATTTT.

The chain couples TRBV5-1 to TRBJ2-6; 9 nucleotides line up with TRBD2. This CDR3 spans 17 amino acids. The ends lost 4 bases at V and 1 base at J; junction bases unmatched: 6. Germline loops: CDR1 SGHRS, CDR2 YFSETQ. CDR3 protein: CASSIIAGASGANVLTF. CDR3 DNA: TGCGCCAGCAGCATAATAGCGGGAGCTTCTGGGGCCAACGTCCTGACTTTC.

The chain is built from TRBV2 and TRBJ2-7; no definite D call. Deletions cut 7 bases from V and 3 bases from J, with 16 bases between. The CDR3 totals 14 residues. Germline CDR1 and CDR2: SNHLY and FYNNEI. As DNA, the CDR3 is TGTGCCAGCACAAGTGGGTCTTACCACTACGAGCAGTACTTC. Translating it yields CASTSGSYHYEQYF.

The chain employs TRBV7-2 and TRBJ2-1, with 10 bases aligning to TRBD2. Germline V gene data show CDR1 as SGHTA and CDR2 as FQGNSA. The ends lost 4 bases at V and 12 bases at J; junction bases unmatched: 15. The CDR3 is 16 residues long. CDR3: CASSSTGLAVPTGQFF. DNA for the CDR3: TGTGCCAGCAGCTCCACCGGACTAGCGGTGCCTACAGGGCAGTTCTTC.

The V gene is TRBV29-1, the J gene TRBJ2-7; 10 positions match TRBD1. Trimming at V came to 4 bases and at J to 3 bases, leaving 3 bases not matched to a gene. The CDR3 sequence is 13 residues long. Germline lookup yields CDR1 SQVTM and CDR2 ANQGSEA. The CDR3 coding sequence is TGCAGCGTTGGGGACAGGGGACTCTACGAGCAGTACTTC. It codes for CSVGDRGLYEQYF.

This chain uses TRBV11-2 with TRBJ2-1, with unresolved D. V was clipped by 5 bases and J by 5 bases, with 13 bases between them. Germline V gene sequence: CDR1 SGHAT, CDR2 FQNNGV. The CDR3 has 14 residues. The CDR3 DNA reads TGTGCCAGCAGCCTCTCTAGGTCACACAATGAGCAGTTCTTC. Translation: CASSLSRSHNEQFF.

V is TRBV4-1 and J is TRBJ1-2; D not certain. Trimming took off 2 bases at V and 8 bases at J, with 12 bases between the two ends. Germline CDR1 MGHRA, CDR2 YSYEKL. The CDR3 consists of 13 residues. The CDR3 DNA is TGCGCCAGCAGCCAACAGATGGAGGACGGCTACACCTTC. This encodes CASSQQMEDGYTF.

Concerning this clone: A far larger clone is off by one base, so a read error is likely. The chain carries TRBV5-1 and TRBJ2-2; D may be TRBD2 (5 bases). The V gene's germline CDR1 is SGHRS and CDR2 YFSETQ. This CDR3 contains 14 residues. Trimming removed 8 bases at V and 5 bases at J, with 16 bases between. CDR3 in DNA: TGCGCCAGAGGGTGGCAGGACTGTACCGGGGAGCTGTTTTTT. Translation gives CARGWQDCTGELFF.

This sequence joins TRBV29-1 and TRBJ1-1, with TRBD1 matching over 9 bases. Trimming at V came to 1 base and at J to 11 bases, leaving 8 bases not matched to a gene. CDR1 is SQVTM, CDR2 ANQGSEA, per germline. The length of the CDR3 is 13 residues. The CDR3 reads CSVEGTGAFKAFF. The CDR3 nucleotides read TGCAGCGTTGAAGGGACAGGGGCGTTTAAGGCTTTCTTT.

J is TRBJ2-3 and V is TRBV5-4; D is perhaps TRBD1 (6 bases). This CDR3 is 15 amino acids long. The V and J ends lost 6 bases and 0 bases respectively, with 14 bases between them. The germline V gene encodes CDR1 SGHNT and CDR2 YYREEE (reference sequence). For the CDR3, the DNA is TGTGCCAGCACGGACAGACGTATTAGCACAGATACGCAGTATTTT. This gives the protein CASTDRRISTDTQYF.